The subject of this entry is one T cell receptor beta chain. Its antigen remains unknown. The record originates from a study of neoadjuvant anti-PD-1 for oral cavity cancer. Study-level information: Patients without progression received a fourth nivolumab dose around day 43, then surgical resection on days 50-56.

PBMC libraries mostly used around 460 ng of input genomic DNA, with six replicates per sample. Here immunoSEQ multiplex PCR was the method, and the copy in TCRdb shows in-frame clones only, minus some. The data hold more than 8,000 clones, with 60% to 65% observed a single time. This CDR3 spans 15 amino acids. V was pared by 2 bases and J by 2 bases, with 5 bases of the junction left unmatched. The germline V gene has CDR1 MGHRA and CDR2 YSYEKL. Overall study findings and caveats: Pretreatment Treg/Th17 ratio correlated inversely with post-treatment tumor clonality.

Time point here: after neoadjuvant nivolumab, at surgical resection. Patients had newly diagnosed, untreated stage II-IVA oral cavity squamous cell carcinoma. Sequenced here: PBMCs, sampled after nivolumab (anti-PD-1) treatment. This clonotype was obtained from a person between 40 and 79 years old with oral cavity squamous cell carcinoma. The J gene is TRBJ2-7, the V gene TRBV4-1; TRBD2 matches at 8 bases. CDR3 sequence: CASSQFSGATYEQYF. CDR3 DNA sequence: TGCGCCAGCAGCCAATTTAGCGGGGCTACCTACGAGCAGTACTTC.